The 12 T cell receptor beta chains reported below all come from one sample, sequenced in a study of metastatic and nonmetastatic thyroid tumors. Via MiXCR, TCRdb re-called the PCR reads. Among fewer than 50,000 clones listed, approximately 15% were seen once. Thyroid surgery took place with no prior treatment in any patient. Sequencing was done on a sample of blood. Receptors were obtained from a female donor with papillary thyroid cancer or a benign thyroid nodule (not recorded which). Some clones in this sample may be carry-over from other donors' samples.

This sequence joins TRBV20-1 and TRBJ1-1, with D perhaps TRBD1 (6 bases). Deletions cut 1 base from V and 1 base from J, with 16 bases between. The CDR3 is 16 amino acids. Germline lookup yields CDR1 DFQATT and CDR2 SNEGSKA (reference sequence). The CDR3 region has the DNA TGCAGTGCTAGAGGTAGTAGGGGACATGGGAACACTGAAGCTTTCTTT. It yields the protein CSARGSRGHGNTEAFF.

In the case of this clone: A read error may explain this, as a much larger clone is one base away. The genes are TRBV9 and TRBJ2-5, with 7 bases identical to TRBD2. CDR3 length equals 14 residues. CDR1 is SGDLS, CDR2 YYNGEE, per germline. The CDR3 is CANSLGTTLGTQYF. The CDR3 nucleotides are TGTGCCAACAGCCTCGGGACTACCTTGGGGACCCAGTACTTC.

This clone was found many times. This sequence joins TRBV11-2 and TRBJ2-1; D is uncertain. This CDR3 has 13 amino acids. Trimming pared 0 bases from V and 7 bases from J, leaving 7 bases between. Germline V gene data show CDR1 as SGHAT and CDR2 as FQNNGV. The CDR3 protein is CASSLEPWNEQFF. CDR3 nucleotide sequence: TGTGCCAGCAGCTTAGAACCCTGGAATGAGCAGTTCTTC.

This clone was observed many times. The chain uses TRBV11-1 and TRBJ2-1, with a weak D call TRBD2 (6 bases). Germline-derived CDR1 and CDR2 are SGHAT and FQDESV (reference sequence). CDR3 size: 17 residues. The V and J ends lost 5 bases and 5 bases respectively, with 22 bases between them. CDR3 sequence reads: CASSLGFAGRRDNEQFF. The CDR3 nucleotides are TGTGCCAGCAGCCTAGGGTTTGCGGGGAGGCGGGACAATGAGCAGTTCTTC.

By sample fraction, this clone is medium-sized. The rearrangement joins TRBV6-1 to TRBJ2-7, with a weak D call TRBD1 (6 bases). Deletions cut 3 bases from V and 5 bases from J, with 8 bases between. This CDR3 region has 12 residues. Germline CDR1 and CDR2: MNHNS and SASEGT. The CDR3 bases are TGTGCCAGCAGTGACAGGGGTGACGAGCAGTACTTC. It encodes CASSDRGDEQYF.

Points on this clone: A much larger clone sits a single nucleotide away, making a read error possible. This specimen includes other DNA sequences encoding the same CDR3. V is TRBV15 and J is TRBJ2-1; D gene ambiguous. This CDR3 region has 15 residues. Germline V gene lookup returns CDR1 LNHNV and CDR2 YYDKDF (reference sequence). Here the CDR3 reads CATSRESWSYNEQFF. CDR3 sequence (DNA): TGTGCCACCAGCAGAGAATCCTGGTCCTACAATGAACAGTTCTTC.

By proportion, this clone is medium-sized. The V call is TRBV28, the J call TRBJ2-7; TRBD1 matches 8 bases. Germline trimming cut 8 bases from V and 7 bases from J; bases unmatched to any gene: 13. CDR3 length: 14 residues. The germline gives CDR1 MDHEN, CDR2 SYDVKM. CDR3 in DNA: TGTGCCAGCTCCCGGGACCAGGGGGCGGGGGAGCAGTACTTC. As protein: CASSRDQGAGEQYF.

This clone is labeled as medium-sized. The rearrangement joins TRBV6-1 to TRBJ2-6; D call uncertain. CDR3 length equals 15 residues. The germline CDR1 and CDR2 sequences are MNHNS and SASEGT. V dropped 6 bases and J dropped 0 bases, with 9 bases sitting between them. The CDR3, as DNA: TGTGCCAGCAGCGCTGGAAGCTCTGGGGCCAACGTCCTGACTTTC. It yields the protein CASSAGSSGANVLTF.

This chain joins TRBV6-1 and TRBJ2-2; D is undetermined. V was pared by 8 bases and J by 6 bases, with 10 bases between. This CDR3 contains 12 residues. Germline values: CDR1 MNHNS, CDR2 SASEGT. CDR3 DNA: TGTGCCAGCGAAGATTCCTCCGGGGAGCTGTTTTTT. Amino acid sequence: CASEDSSGELFF.

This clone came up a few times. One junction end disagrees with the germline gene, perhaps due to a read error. The chain's CDR3 is CASQTSGSIPGELLF. The CDR3 nucleotides read TGTGCCAGCCAGACTAGCGGGAGTATCCCCGGGGAGCTGCTTTTT. The rearrangement joins TRBV12-3 or TRBV12-4 to TRBJ2-2; 12 nucleotides line up with TRBD2. This CDR3 comprises 15 residues.

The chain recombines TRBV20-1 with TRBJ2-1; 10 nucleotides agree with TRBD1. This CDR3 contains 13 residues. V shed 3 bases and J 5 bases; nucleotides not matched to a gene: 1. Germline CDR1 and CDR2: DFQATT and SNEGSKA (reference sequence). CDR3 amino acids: CSARTGGHNEQFF. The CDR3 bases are TGCAGTGCTAGGACAGGGGGCCACAATGAGCAGTTCTTC.

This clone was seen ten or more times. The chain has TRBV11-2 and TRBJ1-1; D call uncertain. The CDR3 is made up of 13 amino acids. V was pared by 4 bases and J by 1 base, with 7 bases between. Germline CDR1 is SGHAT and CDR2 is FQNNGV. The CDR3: CASSYTANTEAFF. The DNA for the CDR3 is TGTGCCAGCAGCTATACAGCGAACACTGAAGCTTTCTTT. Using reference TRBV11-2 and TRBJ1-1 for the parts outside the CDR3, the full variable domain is EAGVAQSPRYKIIEKRQSVAFWCNPISGHATLYWYQQILGQGPKLLIQFQNNGVVDDSQLPKDRFSAERLKGVDSTLKIQPAKLEDSAVYLCASSYTANTEAFFGQGTRLTVV.